This T cell receptor (beta chain) was obtained from a study of metastatic and nonmetastatic thyroid tumors. Study-level background: Repertoires of blood and of tissue (tumor or nodule) from malignant and benign thyroid patients were compared. Broader study findings: The study reportedly found significantly higher TCR beta diversity in malignant thyroid tumors than benign nodules, in blood and tumor.

This CDR3 spans 16 amino acids. V was clipped by 3 bases and J by 6 bases, with 21 bases between them. The germline V gene has CDR1 ENHRY and CDR2 SYGVKD. Via MiXCR, TCRdb re-called the PCR reads. The sample shows around 20,000 clones, 25% to 30% of them seen only once. This clone has just a few counts. Its antigen is as yet unknown. Before thyroid surgery, none of the patients had received any treatment. The chain has TRBV10-3 and TRBJ2-7, with D perhaps assigned TRBD1 or TRBD2 (5 bases each). This clonotype was obtained from a male donor with papillary thyroid cancer or a benign thyroid nodule (not recorded which). Some clones in this sample may be carry-over from other donors' samples. The material sequenced was tumor tissue. CDR3 in DNA: TGTGCCATCAGTGATTCAACGGGACCAATCCGTAGCGAGCAGTACTTC. This codes for CAISDSTGPIRSEQYF.